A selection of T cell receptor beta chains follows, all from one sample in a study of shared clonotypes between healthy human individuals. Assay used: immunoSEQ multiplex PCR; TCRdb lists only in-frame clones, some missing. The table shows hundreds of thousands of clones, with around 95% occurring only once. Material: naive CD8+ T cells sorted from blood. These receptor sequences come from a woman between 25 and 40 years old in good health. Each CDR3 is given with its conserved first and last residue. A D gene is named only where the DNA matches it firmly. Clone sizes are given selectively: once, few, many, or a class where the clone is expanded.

cdr3_aa: CATSATPDALPKETQYF
cdr3_nt: TGTGCCACCAGCGCAACCCCGGACGCACTACCGAAAGAGACCCAGTACTTC
clone_size: .
j_call: TRBJ2-5
d_call: .
v_call: TRBV15

cdr3_aa: CASSLAGGSTTDEQYF
cdr3_nt: TGTGCCAGCAGCTTGGCGGGGGGCTCCACTACGGACGAGCAGTACTTC
clone_size: .
j_call: TRBJ2-7
d_call: TRBD2
v_call: TRBV7-6

cdr3_aa: CASSEAAAGEAYEQYF
cdr3_nt: TGTGCCAGCAGCGAAGCTGCGGCAGGGGAGGCCTACGAGCAGTACTTC
clone_size: .
j_call: TRBJ2-7
d_call: .
v_call: TRBV4-2

cdr3_aa: CASSFDMRGELSFF
cdr3_nt: TGTGCCAGCAGTTTCGACATGCGTGGGGAGTTGTCGTTCTTC
clone_size: .
j_call: TRBJ2-1
d_call: .
v_call: TRBV28

cdr3_aa: CASSVLLAVQTPPDTQYF
cdr3_nt: TGTGCCAGCAGTGTTCTCCTAGCGGTCCAAACCCCGCCGGATACGCAGTATTTT
clone_size: .
j_call: TRBJ2-3
d_call: TRBD2
v_call: TRBV28

cdr3_aa: CASKPIWGASNQPQHF
cdr3_nt: TGTGCCAGCAAGCCAATCTGGGGAGCTAGCAATCAGCCCCAGCATTTT
clone_size: .
j_call: TRBJ1-5
d_call: .
v_call: TRBV27

cdr3_aa: CASSDGTVILYEQYF
cdr3_nt: TGTGCCAGCAGTGATGGGACAGTTATTCTTTACGAGCAGTACTTC
clone_size: .
j_call: TRBJ2-7
d_call: TRBD1
v_call: TRBV6-1

cdr3_aa: CASSPPPSWDSSTDTQYF
cdr3_nt: TGTGCCAGCAGCCCTCCACCTAGTTGGGACTCAAGCACAGATACGCAGTATTTT
clone_size: once
j_call: TRBJ2-3
d_call: .
v_call: TRBV7-9

cdr3_aa: CASSLESRVNTEAFF
cdr3_nt: TGCGCCAGCAGCTTGGAGAGTCGAGTGAACACTGAAGCTTTCTTT
clone_size: .
j_call: TRBJ1-1
d_call: .
v_call: TRBV5-1

cdr3_aa: CASSLQGERYQPQHF
cdr3_nt: TGTGCCAGCAGCTTACAGGGGGAGCGATACCAGCCCCAGCATTTT
clone_size: .
j_call: TRBJ1-5
d_call: TRBD1
v_call: TRBV5-5

cdr3_aa: CASRSGNTIYF
cdr3_nt: TGTGCCAGCAGGTCCGGAAACACCATATATTTT
clone_size: .
j_call: TRBJ1-3
d_call: .
v_call: TRBV2

cdr3_aa: CASSLGRTGIGGYEQYF
cdr3_nt: TGTGCCAGCAGCTTAGGCCGGACAGGTATTGGGGGATACGAGCAGTACTTC
clone_size: .
j_call: TRBJ2-7
d_call: TRBD1
v_call: TRBV11-2

cdr3_aa: CASSSPDRVLGGYTF
cdr3_nt: TGTGCCAGCAGCTCACCCGACAGGGTTCTAGGGGGCTACACCTTC
clone_size: .
j_call: TRBJ1-2
d_call: TRBD1
v_call: TRBV11-2

cdr3_aa: CASSLRQTYEQYF
cdr3_nt: TGTGCCAGCAGTTTACGTCAGACCTACGAGCAGTACTTC
clone_size: .
j_call: TRBJ2-7
d_call: .
v_call: TRBV27

cdr3_aa: CASSLAMFSTDTQYF
cdr3_nt: TGTGCCAGCAGTTTAGCCATGTTTAGCACAGATACGCAGTATTTT
clone_size: .
j_call: TRBJ2-3
d_call: .
v_call: TRBV28

cdr3_aa: CASSVDFGPDNEQFF
cdr3_nt: TGTGCCAGCAGCGTAGACTTTGGGCCTGACAATGAGCAGTTCTTC
clone_size: .
j_call: TRBJ2-1
d_call: .
v_call: TRBV13

cdr3_aa: CASSGGLALATSSYNEQFF
cdr3_nt: TGTGCCAGCAGTGGGGGACTAGCACTAGCAACATCCTCCTACAATGAGCAGTTCTTC
clone_size: .
j_call: TRBJ2-1
d_call: TRBD2
v_call: TRBV2

cdr3_aa: CASRNRSLHPSYEQYF
cdr3_nt: TGCGCCAGCAGGAATCGTAGCCTGCACCCCTCCTACGAGCAGTACTTC
clone_size: .
j_call: TRBJ2-7
d_call: .
v_call: TRBV10-2

cdr3_aa: CASSFLRQTSYNEQFF
cdr3_nt: TGTGCCAGCAGCTTCTTGCGACAGACATCCTACAATGAGCAGTTCTTC
clone_size: .
j_call: TRBJ2-1
d_call: .
v_call: TRBV11-2

cdr3_aa: CASSQGGAGAGTDTQYF
cdr3_nt: TGCGCCAGCAGCCAAGGGGGGGCGGGAGCGGGCACAGATACGCAGTATTTT
clone_size: .
j_call: TRBJ2-3
d_call: .
v_call: TRBV4-1

cdr3_aa: CASSPSNTEAFF
cdr3_nt: TGTGCCAGCAGTCCCAGTAACACTGAAGCTTTCTTT
clone_size: .
j_call: TRBJ1-1
d_call: .
v_call: TRBV28

cdr3_aa: CASSALSYEQYF
cdr3_nt: TGCGCCAGCAGTGCACTGTCCTACGAGCAGTACTTC
clone_size: once
j_call: TRBJ2-7
d_call: .
v_call: TRBV10-2

cdr3_aa: CASSSPTGAGPTNTGELFF
cdr3_nt: TGTGCCAGCAGCTCTCCCACGGGGGCAGGGCCGACTAACACCGGGGAGCTGTTTTTT
clone_size: .
j_call: TRBJ2-2
d_call: .
v_call: TRBV13

cdr3_aa: CASSLGPSPIVGKLFF
cdr3_nt: TGTGCCAGCAGCCTGGGACCCTCTCCAATAGTAGGAAAACTGTTTTTT
clone_size: .
j_call: TRBJ1-4
d_call: .
v_call: TRBV7-9

cdr3_aa: CASSMRDSPYEQYF
cdr3_nt: TGTGCCAGCAGTATGCGGGACAGCCCCTACGAGCAGTACTTC
clone_size: .
j_call: TRBJ2-7
d_call: .
v_call: TRBV27

cdr3_aa: CASSTVGEQYF
cdr3_nt: TGTGCCAGCAGCACAGTAGGGGAGCAGTACTTC
clone_size: few
j_call: TRBJ2-7
d_call: .
v_call: TRBV5-4

cdr3_aa: CASSEERTGVDEQYF
cdr3_nt: TGTGCCAGCAGTGAAGAACGGACAGGGGTCGACGAGCAGTACTTC
clone_size: .
j_call: TRBJ2-7
d_call: TRBD1
v_call: TRBV2

cdr3_aa: CASTPEASGHTDTQYF
cdr3_nt: TGCGCCAGCACCCCCGAGGCTAGCGGGCACACAGATACGCAGTATTTT
clone_size: .
j_call: TRBJ2-3
d_call: TRBD2
v_call: TRBV10-2

cdr3_aa: CASSVDLGSNTEAFF
cdr3_nt: TGTGCCAGCAGCGTAGATCTGGGGTCGAACACTGAAGCTTTCTTT
clone_size: .
j_call: TRBJ1-1
d_call: .
v_call: TRBV9

cdr3_aa: CASSLVRAAFDEQFF
cdr3_nt: TGTGCCAGCAGCTTGGTAAGGGCGGCGTTCGATGAGCAGTTCTTC
clone_size: .
j_call: TRBJ2-1
d_call: .
v_call: TRBV5-6

cdr3_aa: CATSRDLAEWTEAFF
cdr3_nt: TGTGCCACCAGCAGAGATCTCGCGGAATGGACTGAAGCTTTCTTT
clone_size: .
j_call: TRBJ1-1
d_call: .
v_call: TRBV15

cdr3_aa: CASSDPDSYGYTF
cdr3_nt: TGTGCCAGCAGTGACCCCGACAGTTATGGCTACACCTTC
clone_size: .
j_call: TRBJ1-2
d_call: .
v_call: TRBV6-4

cdr3_aa: CASSQDGEGGTTYNEQFF
cdr3_nt: TGTGCCAGCAGCCAAGATGGGGAGGGGGGCACGACCTACAATGAGCAGTTCTTC
clone_size: .
j_call: TRBJ2-1
d_call: .
v_call: TRBV14

cdr3_aa: CASSWSLAGGNEQYF
cdr3_nt: TGTGCCAGCAGCTGGTCACTAGCGGGAGGGAACGAGCAGTACTTC
clone_size: .
j_call: TRBJ2-7
d_call: TRBD2
v_call: TRBV5-6

cdr3_aa: CASSLGFRNSYEQYF
cdr3_nt: TGTGCCAGCAGCTTAGGATTTCGGAATTCCTACGAGCAGTACTTC
clone_size: .
j_call: TRBJ2-7
d_call: .
v_call: TRBV11-2

cdr3_aa: CSVAGTKMYEQYF
cdr3_nt: TGCAGCGTTGCCGGGACAAAAATGTACGAGCAGTACTTC
clone_size: .
j_call: TRBJ2-7
d_call: .
v_call: TRBV29-1

cdr3_aa: CASSQKVLKETQYF
cdr3_nt: TGTGCCAGCAGCCAAAAGGTCTTAAAAGAGACCCAGTACTTC
clone_size: .
j_call: TRBJ2-5
d_call: .
v_call: TRBV4-2

cdr3_aa: CASSVDREETQYF
cdr3_nt: TGTGCCAGTAGTGTAGACAGGGAAGAGACCCAGTACTTC
clone_size: .
j_call: TRBJ2-5
d_call: TRBD1
v_call: TRBV19

cdr3_aa: CSVDGGIDRENTGELFF
cdr3_nt: TGCAGCGTTGATGGGGGGATCGACAGGGAGAACACCGGGGAGCTGTTTTTT
clone_size: .
j_call: TRBJ2-2
d_call: .
v_call: TRBV29-1

cdr3_aa: CASSLVLQGGTEAFF
cdr3_nt: TGTGCCAGCAGTTTAGTGCTACAGGGTGGCACTGAAGCTTTCTTT
clone_size: .
j_call: TRBJ1-1
d_call: .
v_call: TRBV28

cdr3_aa: CASSLGVNEQFF
cdr3_nt: TGTGCCAGCAGCTTAGGTGTGAATGAGCAGTTCTTC
clone_size: once
j_call: TRBJ2-1
d_call: .
v_call: TRBV7-9

cdr3_aa: CASTKLSTGELFF
cdr3_nt: TGTGCCAGCACAAAACTAAGCACCGGGGAGCTGTTTTTT
clone_size: .
j_call: TRBJ2-2
d_call: .
v_call: TRBV27

cdr3_aa: CASSGLAGVGGELFF
cdr3_nt: TGTGCCAGCAGCGGATTAGCGGGAGTAGGCGGGGAGCTGTTTTTT
clone_size: .
j_call: TRBJ2-2
d_call: TRBD2
v_call: TRBV9

cdr3_aa: CASSLLAGGTDTQYF
cdr3_nt: TGTGCCAGCAGCTTGCTAGCGGGAGGCACAGATACGCAGTATTTT
clone_size: .
j_call: TRBJ2-3
d_call: TRBD2
v_call: TRBV5-4

cdr3_aa: CASSPGLLYEQYF
cdr3_nt: TGTGCCAGCAGTCCGGGACTTCTCTACGAGCAGTACTTC
clone_size: .
j_call: TRBJ2-7
d_call: .
v_call: TRBV27

cdr3_aa: CASSLARENEQYF
cdr3_nt: TGCGCCAGCAGCTTGGCCAGGGAGAACGAGCAGTACTTC
clone_size: .
j_call: TRBJ2-7
d_call: .
v_call: TRBV5-1

cdr3_aa: CASSLWFLGSGLNEQFF
cdr3_nt: TGCGCCAGCAGCTTGTGGTTTCTCGGGTCCGGGCTAAATGAGCAGTTCTTC
clone_size: .
j_call: TRBJ2-1
d_call: .
v_call: TRBV5-1

cdr3_aa: CASSLTAGWDTGELFF
cdr3_nt: TGTGCCAGCAGTCTGACAGCTGGGTGGGACACCGGGGAGCTGTTTTTT
clone_size: .
j_call: TRBJ2-2
d_call: .
v_call: TRBV27

cdr3_aa: CASSFEPRGEQYF
cdr3_nt: TGTGCCAGCAGCTTTGAACCCAGGGGGGAGCAGTACTTC
clone_size: .
j_call: TRBJ2-7
d_call: TRBD1
v_call: TRBV7-6

cdr3_aa: CASRQGEWIMNTEAFF
cdr3_nt: TGTGCCAGCAGACAGGGGGAATGGATTATGAACACTGAAGCTTTCTTT
clone_size: once
j_call: TRBJ1-1
d_call: TRBD1
v_call: TRBV7-9

cdr3_aa: CASSLSGTLNTGELFF
cdr3_nt: TGCGCCAGCAGCTTGTCGGGGACACTAAACACCGGGGAGCTGTTTTTT
clone_size: .
j_call: TRBJ2-2
d_call: .
v_call: TRBV5-1

cdr3_aa: CASSASGRPYNEQFF
cdr3_nt: TGTGCCAGCAGCGCTAGCGGGAGGCCCTACAATGAGCAGTTCTTC
clone_size: .
j_call: TRBJ2-1
d_call: TRBD2
v_call: TRBV9

cdr3_aa: CASSGRPGNTIYF
cdr3_nt: TGTGCCAGCAGCGGCAGGCCTGGAAACACCATATATTTT
clone_size: once
j_call: TRBJ1-3
d_call: .
v_call: TRBV7-9

cdr3_aa: CASTPAPRTGERMNTEAFF
cdr3_nt: TGTGCCAGTACCCCAGCGCCCCGGACAGGGGAAAGGATGAACACTGAAGCTTTCTTT
clone_size: .
j_call: TRBJ1-1
d_call: TRBD1
v_call: TRBV19

cdr3_aa: CASSLATSNQPQHF
cdr3_nt: TGTGCCAGCAGTTTAGCAACGAGCAATCAGCCCCAGCATTTT
clone_size: .
j_call: TRBJ1-5
d_call: .
v_call: TRBV28